This TCR beta chain was retrieved from a study of T cell responses to AZD1222 COVID-19 vaccine. The count of this clone is one. The antigen is undetermined. The study, taken as a whole, reports: Rises in breadth and depth of Spike-specific TCRs came after two AZD1222 doses. Variant regions that are unmutated are reportedly the target of nearly half of spike-specific TCRs. With dominance at 160-218 and 743-854, vaccine-associated CD4 TCRs spanned spike.

Combined were second doses at about 4 or about 12 weeks. TCRdb keeps only in-frame clones here, not all; method: immunoSEQ multiplex PCR. The data contain tens of thousands of clones, 60% to 85% of them seen just once; the ten biggest clones take up roughly 4%. Germline CDR1 reads LGHDT; CDR2 reads YNNKEL (reference sequence). Between the trimmed V and J ends, which lost 7 bases and 4 bases, there was a span of 16 bases. The CDR3 runs 14 residues. V and J are TRBV3-1 (or the pseudogene TRBV3-2) and TRBJ2-5, with D perhaps TRBD1 (8 bases). Specimen: peripheral blood, collected 28 days after the second AZD1222 dose. The clonotype comes from an adult who received the AZD1222 COVID-19 vaccine. DNA of the CDR3: TGTGCCAGCAACAGGGGGGGACCAGCAGAGACCCAGTACTTC. Translation gives CASNRGGPAETQYF.